Listed here are 2 T cell receptor beta chains from one sample, sequenced in a study of response to subunit inactivated influenza vaccine. TCRdb re-called the RT-PCR reads through MiXCR, storing one row per CDR3 protein. The table has over 650,000 distinct CDR3 sequences, about 18% seen once. Sample: PBMCs from blood, taken 5 to 6 days after vaccination. The receptors derive from a man aged 45-65 years who received an inactivated influenza vaccine.

There are many counts of this clonotype. The chain links TRBV27 to TRBJ2-1; D ambiguous. This CDR3 contains 16 residues. V lost 5 bases to trimming and J lost 5 bases, with 19 bases between them. Germline V gene sequence: CDR1 MNHEY, CDR2 SMNVEV (reference sequence). CDR3 nucleotides: TGTGCCAGCAGTCCCCCCCTGAGGACCCTTAACAATGAGCAGTTCTTC. Its translation is CASSPPLRTLNNEQFF.

The rearrangement links TRBV7-9 to TRBJ2-1, with D possibly TRBD2 on 5 matching bases. The V gene lost 2 bases and the J gene lost 9 bases, with 8 bases spanning the gap. Per germline, CDR1 SEHNR and CDR2 FQNEAQ (reference sequence). This CDR3 is built from 12 residues. The CDR3 sequence: CASSLFAGEQFF. In nucleotides, the CDR3 is TGTGCCAGCAGCTTATTTGCGGGTGAGCAGTTCTTC.